The 24 T cell receptor beta chains reported below all come from one sample, sequenced in a study of CXCR3-negative and CXCR3-positive naive CD8 T cells. These receptors have no identified antigens. Notes on the study in general: CXCR3-positive naive cells carried more hydrophobic TRB CDR3s than CXCR3-negative ones.

TRB cDNA libraries were made by UMI-labeled 5' RACE. With the 5' RACE reads reprocessed, TCRdb shows one record per CDR3 protein and no DNA. In total, the table holds some 60,000 distinct CDR3 sequences. The sequencing sample was made of naive CXCR3+ CD8+ T cells from blood. The subset: CD45RO-CCR7+CD27+CD95- naive CD8+ T cells expressing CXCR3 (TNR3+). The receptors were gathered from a human donor in good health. Some clones in this sample may be carry-over from other donors' samples.

The chain has TRBV5-1 and TRBJ2-7; TCRdb's D call, TRBD1, is unchecked because there is no DNA. Germline V gene data show CDR1 as SGHRS and CDR2 as YFSETQ. The length of the CDR3 is 13 residues. The CDR3 reads CASSFGGLNEQYF.

The CDR3: CSVEDPAVIQETQYF. This chain uses TRBV29-1 with TRBJ2-5; TCRdb calls TRBD2, which cannot be checked without DNA. CDR1 and CDR2 from the germline V gene are SQVTM and ANQGSEA. The CDR3 runs to 15 residues.

V gene TRBV20-1 combines with J gene TRBJ2-7; TCRdb lists TRBD2, though no DNA is available to test this call. The CDR3 loop spans 17 amino acids. Germline lookup yields CDR1 DFQATT and CDR2 SNEGSKA (reference sequence). The CDR3 spells CSARDPNRGRAVYEQYF.

V is TRBV3-1 and J is TRBJ2-3; TCRdb reports TRBD2, a call that lacks DNA to check it against. Germline loops: CDR1 LGHDT, CDR2 YNNKEL (reference sequence). The CDR3 is made up of 15 amino acids. This chain's CDR3 is CASSHRAGSTDTQYF.

The V gene is TRBV20-1, the J gene TRBJ2-5; the TCRdb call, TRBD2, lacks DNA for checking. The CDR3 covers 19 residues. Per germline, CDR1 DFQATT and CDR2 SNEGSKA (reference sequence). CDR3 loop: CSARDPVPLAGGPQETQYF.

V and J are TRBV29-1 and TRBJ2-7; TCRdb outputs TRBD2, but without DNA this stays unchecked. The CDR3 has 13 amino acids. Germline V CDR1 and CDR2: SQVTM, ANQGSEA. The CDR3 reads CSVGWRVEGEQYF.

The chain recombines TRBV7-6 with TRBJ1-1. Germline CDR1 SGHVS, CDR2 FNYEAQ. CDR3 length equals 13 residues. The CDR3 loop reads CASSSTLNTEAFF.

The chain couples TRBV2 to TRBJ1-6. From germline, CDR1 is SNHLY and CDR2 FYNNEI. The CDR3 is 15 residues long. The CDR3 here is CASIPRGGLNSPLHF.

The V call is TRBV12-3 or TRBV12-4, the J call TRBJ2-7; as DNA is missing, the TRBD1 call by TCRdb cannot be tested. The CDR3 contains 17 residues. CDR3 amino acids: CASSLSSGREYSYEQYF.

The chain carries TRBV9 and TRBJ2-1. The CDR3 runs to 13 residues. In germline, CDR1 is SGDLS, CDR2 YYNGEE. The CDR3 protein is CASSVAINNEQFF.

V usage is TRBV29-1 and J usage is TRBJ1-1; TCRdb designates TRBD1, a call that cannot be tested without DNA. The CDR3 runs 14 residues. The V gene's germline CDR1 is SQVTM and CDR2 ANQGSEA. CDR3 in amino acids: CSVGELWGISEAFF. Supplemented by reference TRBV29-1 and TRBJ1-1, the full variable domain reads SAVISQKPSRDICQRGTSLTIQCQVDSQVTMMFWYRQQPGQSLTLIATANQGSEATYESGFVIDKFPISRPNLTFSTLTVSNMSPEDSSIYLCSVGELWGISEAFFGQGTRLTVV.

The CDR3 region is CASRHGDPYNEQFF. The V gene is TRBV18, the J gene TRBJ2-1. The CDR3 runs 14 residues. Per the germline V gene, CDR1 is KGHSH and CDR2 is LQKENI.

The V gene is TRBV21-1, the J gene TRBJ2-5; TCRdb's D call, TRBD1, is unchecked because there is no DNA. TRBV21-1 is a pseudogene locus. The CDR3 has 16 residues. CDR3 sequence reads: CASSKDPGRDQETQYF.

The chain recombines TRBV4-2 with TRBJ2-1; TCRdb indicates TRBD2, and absent DNA this call remains unverified. In germline, CDR1 is LGHNA, CDR2 YNFKEQ. CDR3 length: 15 residues. CDR3: CASSQDLNPPNEQFF.

The chain couples TRBV27 to TRBJ2-3; absent DNA, TCRdb's TRBD1 call cannot be checked. The length of the CDR3 is 17 residues. Germline V gene data show CDR1 as MNHEY and CDR2 as SMNVEV (reference sequence). CDR3 amino acids: CASSHHGDRGFADTQYF.

The chain employs TRBV29-1 and TRBJ2-5; TCRdb outputs TRBD1, but without DNA this stays unchecked. CDR1 and CDR2 (germline): SQVTM, ANQGSEA. The CDR3 covers 13 residues. CDR3 protein: CSVEQGIEETQYF. Looking up the rest from reference TRBV29-1 and TRBJ2-5 gives the full variable domain: SAVISQKPSRDICQRGTSLTIQCQVDSQVTMMFWYRQQPGQSLTLIATANQGSEATYESGFVIDKFPISRPNLTFSTLTVSNMSPEDSSIYLCSVEQGIEETQYFGPGTRLLVL.

This rearrangement joins TRBV7-6 to TRBJ2-1; TCRdb proposes TRBD1, but this gene call is untestable without DNA. The CDR3 has 17 amino acids. Germline V gene lookup returns CDR1 SGHVS and CDR2 FNYEAQ. The CDR3 loop reads CASSLPSGLGTYNEQFF. The whole variable domain, filled in from reference TRBV7-6 and TRBJ2-1, reads GAGVSQSPRYKVTKRGQDVALRCDPISGHVSLYWYRQALGQGPEFLTYFNYEAQQDKSGLPNDRFSAERPEGSISTLTIQRTEQRDSAMYRCASSLPSGLGTYNEQFFGPGTRLTVL.

This chain joins TRBV6-6 and TRBJ1-5; TCRdb's D call, TRBD1, is unchecked because there is no DNA. Germline-derived CDR1 and CDR2 are MNHNY and SVGAGI (reference sequence). There are 16 residues in the CDR3. The CDR3 region is CASSPIPGGSNQPQHF.

The chain carries TRBV5-6 and TRBJ2-5. The CDR3 covers 11 residues. CDR1 is SGHDT and CDR2 is YYEEEE in the germline V gene. The CDR3 is CASTSGETQYF.

This chain uses TRBV29-1 with TRBJ2-3; TCRdb's D call of TRBD2 is untestable without DNA. CDR1 is SQVTM, CDR2 ANQGSEA, per germline. This CDR3 spans 16 amino acids. CDR3 loop: CSVVWGTSGVTDTQYF.

The chain uses TRBV6-1 and TRBJ2-7; no DNA is available, so the TRBD1 call from TCRdb remains unchecked. This CDR3 has 15 residues. Germline V gene sequence: CDR1 MNHNS, CDR2 SASEGT. The CDR3 region is CASSEEGRGTYEQYF.

The J gene is TRBJ2-7, the V gene TRBV29-1; TCRdb outputs TRBD1, but without DNA this stays unchecked. The germline V gene encodes CDR1 SQVTM and CDR2 ANQGSEA. The CDR3 runs to 14 residues. The CDR3 is CSVDFGQGFGEQYF.

The chain employs TRBV25-1 and TRBJ1-2. The CDR3 loop spans 13 amino acids. In germline, CDR1 is MGHDK, CDR2 SYGVNS. This CDR3 is CASSEERSHGYTF.

The chain combines TRBV29-1 with TRBJ2-7. The CDR3 extends over 11 amino acids. The germline CDR1 and CDR2 sequences are SQVTM and ANQGSEA. CDR3 region: CSVEEFNEQYF.